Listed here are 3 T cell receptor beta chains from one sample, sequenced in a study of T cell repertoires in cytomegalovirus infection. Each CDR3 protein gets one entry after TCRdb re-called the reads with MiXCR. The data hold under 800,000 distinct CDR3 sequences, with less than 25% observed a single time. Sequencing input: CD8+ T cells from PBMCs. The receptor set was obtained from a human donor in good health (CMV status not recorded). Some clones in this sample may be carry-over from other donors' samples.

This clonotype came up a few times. The DNA for the CDR3 is TGTGCCAGCCCACTTCTGAGCGCCCCTAGCACAGATACGCAGTATTTT. Protein: CASPLLSAPSTDTQYF. This rearrangement joins TRBV2 to TRBJ2-3, with D unresolved. Germline lookup yields CDR1 SNHLY and CDR2 FYNNEI. V was trimmed by 8 bases and J by 0 bases, leaving 18 bases between them. The CDR3 length is 16 residues.

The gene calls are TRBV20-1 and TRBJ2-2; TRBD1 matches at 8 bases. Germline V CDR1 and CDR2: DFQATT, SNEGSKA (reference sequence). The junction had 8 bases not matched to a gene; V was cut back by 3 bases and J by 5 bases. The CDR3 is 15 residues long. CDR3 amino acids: CSARSFQGATGELFF. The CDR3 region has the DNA TGCAGTGCTAGGAGTTTTCAGGGGGCGACCGGGGAGCTGTTTTTT.

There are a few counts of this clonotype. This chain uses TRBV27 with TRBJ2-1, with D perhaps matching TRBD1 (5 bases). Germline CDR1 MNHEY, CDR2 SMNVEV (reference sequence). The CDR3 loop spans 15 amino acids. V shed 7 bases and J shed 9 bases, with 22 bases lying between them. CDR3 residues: CASKTGPTARSEQFF. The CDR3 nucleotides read TGTGCCAGCAAAACAGGCCCCACAGCTCGCAGTGAGCAGTTCTTC.